A single T cell receptor (beta chain) is shown here with its context. No antigen is known for it. Per-base qualities were not stored, and no clone one base away is much larger. From the cysteine through the phenylalanine, the CDR3 covers 16 amino acids. Just the 48-base CDR3 DNA is kept, in frame starting at base 1. V is clipped by 0 bases and J by 5 bases, and the sequence between their germline boundaries is 16 bases long. The germline V gene sets CDR1 to MGHRA and CDR2 to YSYEKL. The data originate from a study of T cells in localized non-small cell lung cancer (TCRdb year 2020). Looking at the study overall: T cell repertoires of 236 early-stage NSCLC patients were analyzed, with tumors being compared against uninvolved tumor-adjacent lungs. All 236 NSCLC patients in the cohort were treatment-naive and had localized lung tumors that were resected. NSCLC patients had a mean age of around 70 years, and fewer than 150 were male and over 85 female.

At diagnosis, tumor, uninvolved tumor-adjacent lung and peripheral blood were collected and then preserved as a mix of FFPE and fresh-frozen material. For TCR repertoire profiling, the blood samples were analyzed as peripheral blood mononuclear cells. Results and caveats for the whole study, not just this receptor: Longer overall survival was associated with higher T cell density in blood, whereas shorter survival was associated with higher clonality in adjacent lung. Uninvolved tumor-adjacent lung showed the highest T cell clonality, higher than tumor, which suggests more focused antigenic responses in the uninvolved tumor-adjacent lung. Because multi-region tumor sequencing was not performed, intratumor heterogeneity could not be ruled out. Since the design was exploratory, TCR variables were selected using unadjusted p-values with no false-discovery rate correction. A median of roughly 60 of the top 100 tumor clones turned up in the paired uninvolved adjacent lung, and 25 to 30 of those clones also ranked among the top 100 of that same adjacent lung.

TCR beta CDR3 regions were sequenced from DNA using the immunoSEQ Assay. On the authors' methods: To compute T cell density, TCR beta template counts were normalized to usable DNA, which was estimated by amplifying housekeeping genes. The preseqR package was used to estimate richness by extrapolating to 400,000 templates for PBMC samples and to 120,000 templates for tissue samples. Clonality was defined by subtracting Pielou's evenness from one. To identify tissue-enriched TCRs, differential abundance testing was run on productive amino-acid clonotypes with a minimum total count of 5 and an alpha of 0.1. Repertoire overlap between compartments was quantified with the Jaccard Index and Morisita Overlap Index. GLIPH grouped TCR beta CDR3s together with public tetramer-defined viral CDR3s, and a viral motif had to include at least three viral sequences and show V-gene enrichment. What TCRdb holds here is the immuneACCESS table cut down to in-frame rearrangements. Part of the clones is not present; checked against another copy, under half of the missing clones reflect an unresolved V gene, and the others are unexplained. V, J and clone size were drawn from that table, and D and trimming were deduced from the DNA. The sample has about 64,000 clones on record, 81% of them singletons. The ten largest make up roughly 5% of the sample.

This sequence originates from a man aged 40 to 69 with stage II lung adenocarcinoma. The receptor chain draws on TRBV4-1 and TRBJ2-5, with a tentative D call of TRBD1 or TRBD2, each matching 5 bases. The sample consisted of PBMCs, taken before any cancer treatment. In nucleotide form, the sequence is TGCGCCAGCAGCCAAGAGACGTTGGGGGTATCGGAGACCCAGTACTTC. Protein translation: CASSQETLGVSETQYF.